These T cell receptor beta chains were read from a single sample in a study of beta chain features in type 1 diabetes. Sequencing was performed with immunoSEQ multiplex PCR; in TCRdb, only in-frame clones are kept and a portion is missing. The sample lists 250,000 to 300,000 clones, less than 30% occurring once. Sequenced sample: naive CD4+ T cells from blood. The origin of the receptors is a woman aged 25 to 45 with type 1 diabetes. Each CDR3 is given with its conserved first and last residue. Each record gives: V gene, clone size, J gene, D gene, CDR3 protein, CDR3 DNA. D genes are given only for firm matches. Clone size is shown for a subset of rows, as once, few, many or a class of expanded clone.

>TRBV18|NA|TRBJ2-1|NA
CASSRYRDDEQFF
TGTGCCAGCTCACGGTACAGGGATGATGAGCAGTTCTTC
>TRBV25-1|NA|TRBJ2-5|NA
CASSEYWAGGETQYF
TGTGCCAGCAGTGAATATTGGGCCGGGGGAGAGACCCAGTACTTC
>TRBV11-2|NA|TRBJ2-3|NA
CASSPQTGLDTQYF
TGTGCCAGCAGCCCCCAGACTGGGTTGGATACGCAGTATTTT
>TRBV13|NA|TRBJ2-3|NA
CAIYPRDWGTDTQYF
TGTGCCATTTACCCCCGGGACTGGGGCACAGATACGCAGTATTTT
>TRBV5-1|NA|TRBJ1-1|NA
CASSLGVNTEAFF
TGCGCCAGCAGCTTGGGCGTCAACACTGAAGCTTTCTTT
>TRBV30|few|TRBJ1-2|NA
CAWSILRDYTF
TGTGCCTGGAGTATCTTGCGAGACTACACCTTC
>TRBV19|few|TRBJ2-3|TRBD2
CASRKTSGRDTQYF
TGTGCCAGTAGGAAGACTAGCGGGAGAGATACGCAGTATTTT
>TRBV5-4|NA|TRBJ2-1|TRBD2
CASSQLAGGISDEQFF
TGTGCCAGCAGCCAGTTAGCGGGAGGAATTTCGGATGAGCAGTTCTTC
>TRBV11-3|few|TRBJ2-1|TRBD1
CASSLRQGYNEQFF
TGTGCCAGCAGCTTACGACAGGGTTACAATGAGCAGTTCTTC
>TRBV25-1|few|TRBJ2-1|NA
CASAPGGIAHNEQFF
TGTGCCAGCGCCCCTGGGGGGATCGCCCACAATGAGCAGTTCTTC
>TRBV2|few|TRBJ1-5|NA
CASIVGLNSNQPQHF
TGTGCCAGCATTGTGGGCTTGAATAGCAATCAGCCCCAGCATTTT
>TRBV7-3|few|TRBJ2-7|NA
CASSPRLDHAEQYF
TGTGCCAGCAGCCCCCGCTTAGATCACGCCGAGCAGTACTTC
>TRBV5-1|few|TRBJ2-2|TRBD2
CASSPLAGGNTGELFF
TGCGCCAGCTCCCCCCTAGCGGGAGGGAACACCGGGGAGCTGTTTTTT
>TRBV30|NA|TRBJ1-1|TRBD1
CAWSWDRDTEAFF
TGTGCCTGGAGTTGGGACAGGGACACTGAAGCTTTCTTT
>TRBV14|NA|TRBJ2-5|NA
CASSQDPPFLETQYF
TGTGCCAGCAGCCAAGATCCCCCGTTCCTAGAGACCCAGTACTTC
>TRBV6-5|NA|TRBJ2-1|NA
CASQASSYNEQFF
TGTGCCAGCCAGGCGTCGTCCTACAATGAGCAGTTCTTC
>TRBV13|NA|TRBJ2-7|TRBD1
CASSRGTGGVYEQYF
TGTGCCAGCAGCCGTGGGACAGGGGGCGTTTACGAGCAGTACTTC
>TRBV28|NA|TRBJ1-2|NA
CASSFRDSYGYTF
TGTGCCAGCAGTTTCCGCGACAGCTATGGCTACACCTTC
>TRBV19|NA|TRBJ2-1|TRBD2
CASSIVQRGSYNEQFF
TGTGCCAGTAGTATAGTCCAGCGGGGATCCTACAATGAGCAGTTCTTC
>TRBV23-1|NA|TRBJ1-5|NA
CASSQGAPRGFSNQPQHF
TGCGCCAGCAGTCAAGGAGCACCTAGGGGGTTTAGCAATCAGCCCCAGCATTTT
>TRBV7-3|few|TRBJ1-1|NA
CASSSQGNTEAFF
TGTGCCAGCAGCTCGCAGGGGAACACTGAAGCTTTCTTT
>TRBV29-1|few|TRBJ1-1|TRBD1
CSVGDPGQGRTEAFF
TGCAGCGTTGGTGACCCGGGACAGGGAAGGACTGAAGCTTTCTTT
>TRBV5-1|NA|TRBJ2-7|TRBD1
CASSQGAAYEQYF
TGCGCCAGCTCGCAGGGGGCTGCCTACGAGCAGTACTTC
>TRBV30|NA|TRBJ2-1|NA
CAWSIDFNEQFF
TGTGCCTGGAGTATTGACTTCAATGAGCAGTTCTTC
>TRBV5-6|few|TRBJ2-5|TRBD2
CASSLGGLAGNHDQETQYF
TGTGCCAGCAGCTTGGGTGGACTAGCGGGGAATCATGACCAAGAGACCCAGTACTTC
>TRBV4-1|NA|TRBJ1-3|NA
CASSQDIRNSGNTIYF
TGCGCCAGCAGCCAAGATATCAGGAACTCTGGAAACACCATATATTTT
>TRBV6-1|few|TRBJ2-7|NA
CASILGGVIYEQYF
TGTGCCAGCATCCTTGGAGGGGTCATCTACGAGCAGTACTTC
>TRBV28|few|TRBJ2-7|NA
CASSFLRGGYEQYF
TGTGCCAGCAGTTTTCTGAGGGGGGGCTACGAGCAGTACTTC
>TRBV9|NA|TRBJ2-5|TRBD1
CASSLRTGMVTQYF
TGTGCCAGCAGCCTTAGGACAGGGATGGTGACCCAGTACTTC
>TRBV7-3|NA|TRBJ2-6|NA
CASSLGLSSGANVLTF
TGTGCCAGCAGCCTAGGACTGAGCTCTGGGGCCAACGTCCTGACTTTC
>TRBV5-1|few|TRBJ2-5|TRBD2
CASRQAGGPQETQYF
TGCGCCAGCAGGCAGGCGGGAGGGCCTCAAGAGACCCAGTACTTC
>TRBV9|NA|TRBJ2-3|TRBD2
CASSVVGRTDTQYF
TGTGCCAGCAGCGTAGTCGGGAGGACAGATACGCAGTATTTT
>TRBV14|once|TRBJ2-5|NA
CASSQRRDQETQYF
TGTGCCAGCAGCCAAAGGCGGGACCAAGAGACCCAGTACTTC
>TRBV7-2|NA|TRBJ2-7|NA
CASSFHPWDSSSYEQYF
TGTGCCAGCAGCTTCCATCCCTGGGACTCTAGCTCCTACGAGCAGTACTTC
>TRBV7-3|NA|TRBJ1-1|TRBD1
CASSPDRGTTEAFF
TGTGCCAGCAGCCCCGACAGGGGAACCACTGAAGCTTTCTTT
>TRBV2|NA|TRBJ2-7|NA
CASSDQGSYEQYF
TGTGCCAGCAGTGACCAGGGTTCCTACGAGCAGTACTTC
>TRBV29-1|few|TRBJ2-1|NA
CSVEEDEAGPAYNEQFF
TGCAGCGTTGAAGAAGATGAGGCGGGTCCCGCCTACAATGAGCAGTTCTTC
>TRBV11-2|NA|TRBJ1-1|NA
CASSSVNTEAFF
TGTGCCAGCAGCTCAGTCAACACTGAAGCTTTCTTT
>TRBV28|NA|TRBJ2-5|NA
CASNGQTGQTQYF
TGTGCCAGCAATGGACAGACGGGACAGACCCAGTACTTC
>TRBV6-4|once|TRBJ2-3|TRBD2
CASSAIAGVGDTQYF
TGTGCCAGCAGTGCGATTGCGGGAGTTGGAGATACGCAGTATTTT
>TRBV29-1|NA|TRBJ1-2|NA
CSVAGGNDLMSYTF
TGCAGCGTGGCGGGGGGGAATGATTTAATGAGCTACACCTTC